These 26 T cell receptor beta chains originate from one sample sequenced in a study of cytomegalovirus exposure and HLA in healthy donors. PCR amplification relied on 60 Vbeta primers (plus 13 Jbeta primers). This table comes from immunoSEQ multiplex PCR, and its TCRdb copy is limited to in-frame clones, with some not included. This table holds about 110,000 clones, approximately 76% found once. Sequences were obtained from PBMCs. These receptors originate from a man aged 18 to 30 in good health and CMV-seronegative.

There are a few counts of this clone. The chain joins TRBV19 to TRBJ2-1; TRBD2 aligns across 7 bases. This CDR3 spans 12 amino acids. From germline, CDR1 is LNHDA and CDR2 SQIVND (reference sequence). The junction had 1 base not matched to a gene; V was cut back by 6 bases and J by 5 bases. CDR3 DNA sequence: TGTGCCAGTAGCCGGGGGGACAATGAGCAGTTCTTC. Protein: CASSRGDNEQFF.

This rearrangement joins TRBV25-1 to TRBJ1-1, with D perhaps TRBD1 (5 bases). Deletions cut 3 bases from V and 9 bases from J, with 11 bases between. The V gene's germline CDR1 is MGHDK and CDR2 SYGVNS. This CDR3 spans 12 amino acids. The CDR3, as DNA: TGTGCCAGCAGTGACCCGCGGGGGAAAGCTTTCTTT. Its translation: CASSDPRGKAFF.

The chain links TRBV25-1 to TRBJ2-4, with D possibly being TRBD2 (5 bases). This CDR3 has 13 amino acids. The V and J ends lost 10 bases and 6 bases respectively, with 16 bases between them. CDR1 is MGHDK and CDR2 is SYGVNS in the germline V gene. CDR3 sequence: CATPQGRGNIQYF. As DNA, the CDR3 is TGTGCCACCCCACAAGGGAGAGGAAACATTCAGTACTTC.

The chain has TRBV27 and TRBJ2-3; a weak D match, TRBD2 (5 bases). V was pared by 7 bases and J by 6 bases, with 20 bases between. The CDR3 consists of 15 residues. Germline assignment: CDR1 MNHEY and CDR2 SMNVEV (reference sequence). CDR3 in amino acids: CASMGLGRTQDTQYF. In DNA form, the CDR3 reads TGTGCCAGCATGGGGTTAGGACGGACTCAGGATACGCAGTATTTT.

The rearrangement links TRBV29-1 to TRBJ2-5; the D gene is possibly TRBD2 (6 bases). The germline V and J ends were trimmed by 3 bases and 5 bases, with 19 bases remaining between them. The CDR3 spans 15 residues. Germline V gene lookup returns CDR1 SQVTM and CDR2 ANQGSEA. The CDR3 loop reads CSVEGTGAVMETQYF. In DNA form, the CDR3 reads TGCAGCGTTGAGGGTACGGGAGCGGTAATGGAGACCCAGTACTTC.

This clone was picked up a small number of times. This chain links TRBV5-6 with TRBJ1-1, with D maybe TRBD1 (5 bases). Germline V gene sequence: CDR1 SGHDT, CDR2 YYEEEE. V was trimmed by 2 bases and J by 10 bases, leaving 15 bases between them. There are 13 residues in the CDR3. CDR3 sequence: CASSFDSSEAAFF. CDR3 in DNA: TGTGCCAGCAGCTTTGACAGTTCCGAGGCAGCTTTCTTT.

The chain couples TRBV5-1 to TRBJ2-5, with D tentatively TRBD1 (5 bases). The J call is doubtful: the DNA matches TRBJ2-7 better. Germline-derived CDR1 and CDR2 are SGHRS and YFSETQ. The CDR3 has 13 residues. The CDR3 region is CASSQTGPYEQYF. CDR3 coding DNA: TGCGCCAGCAGCCAAACAGGCCCCTACGAGCAGTACTTC.

The chain is built from TRBV6-1 and TRBJ1-1; 7 bases map to TRBD1. The CDR3 is 13 residues long. Germline V gene lookup returns CDR1 MNHNS and CDR2 SASEGT. V lost 5 bases, J lost 4 bases, and 4 bases stayed unmatched. CDR3 protein: CASSTQGGTEAFF. In DNA, the CDR3 is TGTGCCAGCAGTACCCAGGGGGGCACTGAAGCTTTCTTT.

The V call is TRBV9, the J call TRBJ1-6, with TRBD1 as a possible D gene (5 bases). The CDR3 spans 16 residues. Between the trimmed V and J ends, which lost 7 bases and 0 bases, there was a span of 14 bases. In germline, CDR1 is SGDLS, CDR2 YYNGEE. CDR3 in amino acids: CASGPGESSYNSPLHF. CDR3 nucleotide sequence: TGTGCCAGCGGCCCGGGGGAGAGCTCCTATAATTCACCCCTCCACTTT.

J is TRBJ2-3 and V is TRBV6-1; D is ambiguous. CDR3 length: 14 amino acids. Germline V gene lookup returns CDR1 MNHNS and CDR2 SASEGT. V was trimmed by 6 bases and J by 6 bases, leaving 16 bases between them. CDR3 protein: CASSKNPVSDTQYF. The CDR3 nucleotides read TGTGCCAGCAGCAAAAACCCCGTCAGTGATACGCAGTATTTT.

This clone was observed many times. The gene calls are TRBV6-1 and TRBJ2-4, with D possibly being TRBD2 (6 bases). CDR1 is MNHNS and CDR2 is SASEGT in the germline V gene. Trimming pared 2 bases from V and 5 bases from J, leaving 16 bases between. This CDR3 has 16 residues. The CDR3, as DNA: TGTGCCAGCAGTGAACTACCCGGAGGGTTCCAAAACATTCAGTACTTC. Its translation is CASSELPGGFQNIQYF.

V usage is TRBV7-9 and J usage is TRBJ2-7, with 8 bases matching TRBD1. The V and J ends lost 4 bases and 1 base, in that order; junction bases with no gene match: 9. The CDR3 is made up of 16 amino acids. Germline assignment: CDR1 SEHNR and CDR2 FQNEAQ (reference sequence). The CDR3 loop reads CASSSSVRQGSYEQYF. The DNA for the CDR3 is TGTGCCAGCAGCTCCTCCGTGAGACAGGGGTCCTACGAGCAGTACTTC.

The V and J genes are TRBV5-4 and TRBJ1-1; D is perhaps TRBD1 (5 bases). The germline CDR1 and CDR2 sequences are SGHNT and YYREEE (reference sequence). The CDR3 runs to 13 residues. V was trimmed by 4 bases and J by 3 bases, leaving 10 bases between them. The CDR3 reads CASSPTGDTEAFF. The CDR3 DNA sequence: TGTGCCAGCAGCCCAACAGGTGACACTGAAGCTTTCTTT.

The genes are TRBV18 and TRBJ1-4, with 10 bases fitting TRBD1. This CDR3 contains 14 residues. CDR1 KGHSH and CDR2 LQKENI come from the germline V gene. With 6 bases clipped from V and 8 bases from J, the junction kept 6 bases outside the gene matches. The CDR3 here is CASSETGGGEKLFF. The CDR3, as DNA: TGTGCCAGCTCGGAGACAGGGGGCGGCGAAAAACTGTTTTTT.

The genes are TRBV14 and TRBJ1-6, with 12 bases that match TRBD1. The CDR3 is 17 residues long. V lost 4 bases and J lost 7; bases outside the gene matches: 8. Germline V gene data show CDR1 as SGHDN and CDR2 as FVKESK. CDR3 bases: TGTGCCAGCAGCCTCCTGGGACAGGGGGCGAGGAATTCACCCCTCCACTTT. It codes for CASSLLGQGARNSPLHF.

This chain uses TRBV6-1 with TRBJ2-1; the D gene is possibly TRBD1 (8 bases). Per germline, CDR1 MNHNS and CDR2 SASEGT. The CDR3 has 18 residues. Trimming took 2 bases from V and 2 from J, leaving 19 bases between them. CDR3 in DNA: TGTGCCAGCAGTGAATGGGGGGGACAGGCCATGCCCTACAATGAGCAGTTCTTC. Its translation is CASSEWGGQAMPYNEQFF.

This clone was observed a handful of times. The chain joins TRBV29-1 to TRBJ2-3; possible D gene TRBD2, 5 bases. CDR1 and CDR2 from the germline V gene are SQVTM and ANQGSEA. The ends were cut back, 3 bases at V and 3 bases at J, with 10 bases in the middle. The CDR3 loop spans 13 amino acids. The CDR3 DNA sequence: TGCAGCGTTGATGAGCGGACTACAGATACGCAGTATTTT. This gives the protein CSVDERTTDTQYF.

The genes are TRBV14 and TRBJ2-7, with D uncertain. V was trimmed by 3 bases and J by 2 bases, leaving 8 bases between them. Germline CDR1 and CDR2: SGHDN and FVKESK. The CDR3 runs to 13 residues. The CDR3 protein is CASSQVGPYEQYF. CDR3 nucleotides: TGTGCCAGCAGCCAGGTCGGTCCCTACGAGCAGTACTTC. The whole variable domain, remainder taken from reference TRBV14 and TRBJ2-7, is EAGVTQFPSHSVIEKGQTVTLRCDPISGHDNLYWYRRVMGKEIKFLLHFVKESKQDESGMPNNRFLAERTGGTYSTLKVQPAELEDSGVYFCASSQVGPYEQYFGPGTRLTVT.

In this sample, this clone is large. The rearrangement joins TRBV28 to TRBJ1-3; D uncertain. CDR3 length: 14 amino acids. Trimming shortened V by 2 bases and J by 2 bases, and 7 bases separated the two germline ends. From germline, CDR1 is MDHEN and CDR2 SYDVKM. The CDR3 loop reads CASSLAAAGNTIYF. CDR3 DNA: TGTGCCAGCAGTTTAGCGGCAGCTGGAAACACCATATATTTT.

The rearrangement links TRBV5-3 to TRBJ2-5, with TRBD1 as a possible D gene (6 bases). TRBV5-3 is an open reading frame, and its role is uncertain. The CDR3 covers 17 residues. V shed 4 bases and J shed 7 bases, with 26 bases lying between them. The chain's CDR3 is CARSHGARGHPFRTQYF. CDR3 sequence (DNA): TGTGCCAGAAGCCACGGAGCCAGGGGCCATCCCTTTCGGACCCAGTACTTC.

The V gene is TRBV6-1, the J gene TRBJ2-1; TRBD2 might be the D (5 bases). Trimming removed 5 bases at V and 7 bases at J, with 12 bases between. The CDR3 sequence is 13 residues long. CDR1 and CDR2 (germline): MNHNS, SASEGT. The CDR3 DNA follows: TGTGCCAGCAGTATGAACCCGGGGAATGAGCAGTTCTTC. This codes for CASSMNPGNEQFF.

The chain combines TRBV19 with TRBJ1-1; weak D call: TRBD1 (5 bases). The CDR3 sequence is 15 residues long. Germline CDR1 reads LNHDA; CDR2 reads SQIVND (reference sequence). The germline V and J ends were trimmed by 4 bases and 1 base, with 13 bases remaining between them. Here the CDR3 DNA reads TGTGCCAGTAGTACGGCGGGGGTGACGAACACTGAAGCTTTCTTT. Translating it yields CASSTAGVTNTEAFF.

V usage is TRBV19 and J usage is TRBJ2-7; 8 bases are shared with TRBD2. Germline CDR1 reads LNHDA; CDR2 reads SQIVND (reference sequence). V dropped 6 bases and J dropped 0; count of bases not matched to a gene: 7. The CDR3 totals 15 residues. The CDR3: CASSPGLAGSYEQYF. DNA of the CDR3: TGTGCCAGTAGCCCCGGACTAGCCGGCTCCTACGAGCAGTACTTC. The full variable domain, with the rest looked up from reference TRBV19 and TRBJ2-7, is DGGITQSPKYLFRKEGQNVTLSCEQNLNHDAMYWYRQDPGQGLRLIYYSQIVNDFQKGDIAEGYSVSREKKESFPLTVTSAQKNPTAFYLCASSPGLAGSYEQYFGPGTRLTVT.

This clone has only one observation. One end of the junction varies from germline; a read error may be responsible. V usage is TRBV6-1 and J usage is TRBJ1-2, with D possibly being TRBD1 (5 bases). The CDR3 length is 17 residues. Germline V gene data show CDR1 as MNHNS and CDR2 as SASEGT. The CDR3 DNA reads as TGTGCCAGCAGTGAAGCCCGGGGGGGAGCGGACGTTTATGGCTACCCCTTC. Translation: CASSEARGGADVYGYPF.

The chain links TRBV6-5 to TRBJ2-7; 7 bases align to TRBD1. The CDR3 totals 14 residues. Germline lookup yields CDR1 MNHEY and CDR2 SVGAGI. V gave up 2 bases and J gave up 2 bases; unmatched junction bases: 3. CDR3 coding DNA: TGTGCCAGCAGTTACGGGACAGAGGCCTACGAGCAGTACTTC. Amino acids: CASSYGTEAYEQYF.

The chain combines TRBV11-1 with TRBJ2-7; 13 bases are a match to TRBD2. V gave up 6 bases and J gave up 2 bases; unmatched junction bases: 1. Germline V gene sequence: CDR1 SGHAT, CDR2 FQDESV (reference sequence). The CDR3 covers 14 residues. The CDR3 region is CASSTSGGAYEQYF. In DNA form, the CDR3 reads TGTGCCAGCAGTACTAGCGGGGGGGCCTACGAGCAGTACTTC.